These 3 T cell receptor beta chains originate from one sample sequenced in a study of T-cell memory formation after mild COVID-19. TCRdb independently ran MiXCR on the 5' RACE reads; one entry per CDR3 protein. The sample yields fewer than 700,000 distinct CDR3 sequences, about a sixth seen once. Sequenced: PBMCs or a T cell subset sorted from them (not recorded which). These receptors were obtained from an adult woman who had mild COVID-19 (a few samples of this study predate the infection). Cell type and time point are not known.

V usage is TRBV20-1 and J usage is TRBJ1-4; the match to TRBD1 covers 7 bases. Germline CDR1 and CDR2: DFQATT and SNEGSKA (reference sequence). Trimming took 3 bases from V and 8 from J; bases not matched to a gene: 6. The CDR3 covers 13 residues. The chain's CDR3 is CSASGSGGEKLFF. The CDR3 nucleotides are TGCAGTGCTAGTGGTTCAGGGGGAGAAAAACTGTTTTTT.

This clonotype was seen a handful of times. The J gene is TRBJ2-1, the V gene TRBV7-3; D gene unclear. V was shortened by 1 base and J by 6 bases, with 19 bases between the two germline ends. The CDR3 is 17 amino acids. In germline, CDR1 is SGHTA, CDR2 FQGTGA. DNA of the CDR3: TGTGCCAGCAGCTTAATGGGCTTACTCTCTTCACCCAATGAGCAGTTCTTC. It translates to CASSLMGLLSSPNEQFF.

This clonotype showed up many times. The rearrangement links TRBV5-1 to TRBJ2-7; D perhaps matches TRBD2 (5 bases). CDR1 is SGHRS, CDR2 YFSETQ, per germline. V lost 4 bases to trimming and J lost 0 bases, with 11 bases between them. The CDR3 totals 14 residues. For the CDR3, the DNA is TGCGCCAGCAGCCTAGCTGGGAGCTCCTACGAGCAGTACTTC. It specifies CASSLAGSSYEQYF.